The 5 T cell receptor beta chains given below trace back to one sample, sequenced in a study of T cell responses to AZD1222 COVID-19 vaccine. Profiled with immunoSEQ multiplex PCR; TCRdb holds only in-frame clones, not every one. This sample has 100,000 or so clones, with 75% to 95% found just once. This sample comprised peripheral blood, obtained 28 days after the second AZD1222 dose. The origin of the receptors is an adult who received the AZD1222 COVID-19 vaccine.

This chain joins TRBV30 and TRBJ1-5; no firm D call. Germline V gene sequence: CDR1 GTSNPN, CDR2 SVGIG (reference sequence). Trimming cost V 0 bases and J 4 bases, with 7 bases left between them. The CDR3 sequence is 13 residues long. The DNA for the CDR3 is TGTGCCTGGAGTGTATTAGTAAATCAGCCCCAGCATTTT. Its protein is CAWSVLVNQPQHF.

The V and J genes are TRBV28 and TRBJ1-2; D is perhaps TRBD1 (6 bases). Trimming left V 6 bases short and J 8 bases short, with 16 bases between. The CDR3 is 13 amino acids. Germline loops: CDR1 MDHEN, CDR2 SYDVKM. The CDR3 spells CASRRDMGNGYTF. The DNA of the CDR3 is TGTGCCAGCAGAAGGGACATGGGTAACGGCTACACCTTC.

This chain links TRBV28 with TRBJ1-5; maybe TRBD1 (5 bases). This CDR3 spans 15 amino acids. V lost 5 bases to trimming and J lost 5 bases, with 16 bases between them. Germline-derived CDR1 and CDR2 are MDHEN and SYDVKM. The CDR3 DNA reads as TGTGCCAGCAGTGCCCCGACAGCGGCCCATCAGCCCCAGCATTTT. It yields the protein CASSAPTAAHQPQHF.

The rearrangement joins TRBV6-6 to TRBJ1-1, with D unclear. The germline gives CDR1 MNHNY, CDR2 SVGAGI (reference sequence). Trimming left V 7 bases short and J 0 bases short, with 15 bases between. The CDR3 is 15 amino acids. CDR3 amino acids: CASTNVRVLNTEAFF. The CDR3 bases are TGTGCCAGCACCAACGTGAGGGTGTTGAACACTGAAGCTTTCTTT.

The chain combines TRBV12-3 or TRBV12-4 with TRBJ2-6; TRBD2 is a possible D gene (5 bases). V was shortened by 6 bases and J by 2 bases, with 5 bases between the two germline ends. This CDR3 spans 13 amino acids. This CDR3 is CASRRAGANVLTF. CDR3 bases: TGTGCCAGCAGGCGGGCTGGGGCCAACGTCCTGACTTTC.